This T cell receptor (beta chain) was captured in a study of blood T cells in healthy people across ages. Notes on the study in general: Whereas aged donors had fewer naive CD4+ cells, long-lived donors had more of them and higher diversity.

This clonotype came up many times. What it binds is unknown. Germline lookup yields CDR1 SQVTM and CDR2 ANQGSEA. V dropped 5 bases and J dropped 7; count of bases not matched to a gene: 5. This CDR3 contains 12 residues. Sample-barcoded 5' priming and a J-beta primer mix drove a second PCR of 7 to 11 cycles. TCRdb processed the 5' RACE reads anew with MiXCR; each CDR3 protein has one entry. Of 800,000 to 950,000 distinct CDR3 sequences listed, just under 30% are singletons. The same sample was also studied in work on T cells of mothers and their children.

V usage is TRBV29-1 and J usage is TRBJ2-7; 10 bases match TRBD1. Sequencing was carried out using blood. This clonotype originated in a woman in her forties in good health. The CDR3 DNA reads TGCAGCGTTTTGGGACAGGGGTATGAGCAGTACTTC. Its protein product is CSVLGQGYEQYF.